A selection of T cell receptor beta chains follows, all from one sample in a study of CD4+ T cells in melanoma. Repertoires were generated with immunoSEQ multiplex PCR, while TCRdb's copy carries only in-frame clones and drops some. The table has fewer than 150,000 clones, about 93% seen once. The receptors derive from a human donor with melanoma. Both conserved end residues are part of each CDR3. The order of the fields is V gene, clone size, J gene, D gene, CDR3 DNA, CDR3 protein. D genes are given only for firm matches. Rows give clone size only sometimes, using once, few, many, or a class for an expanded clone.

V: TRBV7-6; size: .; J: TRBJ2-5; D: .; DNA: TGTGCCAGCAGCTTCAGATCGGCAGAGACCCAGTACTTC; CDR3: CASSFRSAETQYF
V: TRBV7-3; size: .; J: TRBJ1-2; D: TRBD1; DNA: TGTGCCAGCAGCCCACAGGGGGGGGTCTATGGCTACACCTTC; CDR3: CASSPQGGVYGYTF
V: TRBV11-1; size: .; J: TRBJ1-1; D: TRBD1; DNA: TGTGCCAGCAGCTTGTCGCGACAGGGGACCACTGAAGCTTTCTTT; CDR3: CASSLSRQGTTEAFF
V: TRBV6-6; size: few; J: TRBJ1-6; D: TRBD1; DNA: TGTGCCAGCAGTCAAGGTACGGGACAGGGTAACTCACCCCTCCACTTT; CDR3: CASSQGTGQGNSPLHF
V: TRBV6-1; size: .; J: TRBJ1-1; D: TRBD1; DNA: TGTGCCAGCAGGGGGACAGGGGCTAGGCGTACTGAAGCTTTCTTT; CDR3: CASRGTGARRTEAFF
V: TRBV28; size: .; J: TRBJ1-1; D: .; DNA: TGTGCCAGCACCCCGGGAGGGAGAGCGACTGAAGCTTTCTTT; CDR3: CASTPGGRATEAFF
V: TRBV6-5; size: .; J: TRBJ2-5; D: .; DNA: TGTGCCAGCAGTTATGGGGGCGGGGAGACCCAGTACTTC; CDR3: CASSYGGGETQYF
V: TRBV5-1; size: once; J: TRBJ2-1; D: TRBD2; DNA: TGCGCCAGCAGCTTGGCCCCGGGGGGTTTAGGGGAGCAGTTCTTC; CDR3: CASSLAPGGLGEQFF
V: TRBV7-3; size: .; J: TRBJ2-3; D: .; DNA: TGTGCCAGCAGCTTAGACCAGACTAGCACAGATACGCAGTATTTT; CDR3: CASSLDQTSTDTQYF
V: TRBV27; size: few; J: TRBJ1-1; D: .; DNA: TGTGCCAGCCGGGCATCAAGCACTGAAGCTTTCTTT; CDR3: CASRASSTEAFF
V: TRBV30; size: .; J: TRBJ1-6; D: .; DNA: TGTGCCTGGAGTGGCGGGGTCGGGTCACCCCTCCACTTT; CDR3: CAWSGGVGSPLHF
V: TRBV12-5; size: .; J: TRBJ2-1; D: .; DNA: TGTGCTAGTGGCCCGGGGGGCGCCTACAATGAGCAGTTCTTC; CDR3: CASGPGGAYNEQFF
V: TRBV4-2; size: .; J: TRBJ1-1; D: .; DNA: TGTGCCAGCAGCCAAGTTCAGGGTGGCACTGAAGCTTTCTTT; CDR3: CASSQVQGGTEAFF
V: TRBV19; size: .; J: TRBJ1-6; D: .; DNA: TGTGCCAGTAAAGGGCCAGAATCTTCACCCCTCCACTTT; CDR3: CASKGPESSPLHF